The entry below describes one T cell receptor (beta chain). This sample was taken from a study of blood T cell repertoires in COVID-19. Study-level background: Italy, Spain and the United States were the sources of the convalescent and acute COVID-19 samples. In each case, the material was cDNA or gDNA derived from T cells, B-cell-depleted T cells, or PBMCs.

Germline-derived CDR1 and CDR2 are MDHEN and SYDVKM. Deletions cut 3 bases from V and 6 bases from J, with 12 bases between. The CDR3 runs 14 residues. In the source study's methods: Counts of nucleated cells, estimated from reference gene primer amplification, were obtained. TCRdb keeps only in-frame clones here, not all; method: immunoSEQ multiplex PCR. That table is the source of V, J and clone size, and D and trimming were worked out from the DNA. The sample lists 180,000 or so clones, about 87% occurring once. The sample comprised peripheral blood. The chain employs TRBV28 and TRBJ1-5, with unresolved D. The sequence came from a man aged 40-49 years with active or convalescent COVID-19. DNA for the CDR3: TGTGCCAGCAGTTTTGGAGGGAGCTCTCAGCCCCAGCATTTT. Amino acids: CASSFGGSSQPQHF.